The 30 T cell receptor beta chains below were found in one sample sequenced in a study of vaccination and CD4 T cells after COVID-19. These receptors' antigens are unknown. The treatment here: roughly nine-day PBMC culture with coronavirus spike peptide pools or control peptides (ViraFEST assay). CD4+ T cells that had been cultured provided DNA sequenced with the Oncomine TCR Beta short-read assay. TCRdb fed the PCR reads into MiXCR, producing one record per CDR3 protein. Here the sample spans 13,000 or so distinct CDR3 sequences, approximately 52% being singletons. Sequenced input: CD4+ T cells from blood, cultured in vitro. These receptors came from a human donor who had recovered from COVID-19.

The chain is built from TRBV28 and TRBJ2-7; D unclear. V dropped 2 bases and J dropped 0 bases, with 11 bases sitting between them. Germline CDR1 MDHEN, CDR2 SYDVKM. The CDR3 sequence is 15 residues long. The CDR3 DNA follows: TGTGCCAGCAGTTTAGGGCATTTCCTCTCCTACGAGCAGTACTTC. Protein product: CASSLGHFLSYEQYF.

The gene calls are TRBV28 and TRBJ1-2, with D possibly being TRBD1 (5 bases). This CDR3 is 13 amino acids long. The germline CDR1 and CDR2 sequences are MDHEN and SYDVKM. V shed 6 bases and J shed 3 bases, with 11 bases lying between them. The CDR3 sequence: CASSPGTHYGYTF. The CDR3 DNA reads as TGTGCCAGCAGCCCCGGGACTCACTATGGCTACACCTTC.

The rearrangement uses TRBV18 and TRBJ2-5, with TRBD2 matching over 11 bases. V was pared by 6 bases and J by 0 bases, with 12 bases of the junction left unmatched. Germline V CDR1 and CDR2: KGHSH, LQKENI. The CDR3 extends over 18 amino acids. Here the CDR3 reads CASSPNSGRAVDQETQYF. Written as DNA, the CDR3 is TGTGCCAGCTCCCCGAATAGCGGGAGGGCCGTCGACCAAGAGACCCAGTACTTC.

V usage is TRBV6-1 and J usage is TRBJ1-5; tentative D call: TRBD1 (5 bases). The germline V gene encodes CDR1 MNHNS and CDR2 SASEGT. Trimming shortened V by 1 base and J by 6 bases, and 16 bases separated the two germline ends. CDR3 length: 16 residues. The CDR3 bases are TGTGCCAGCAGTGAAGGTGTGTCAGGACAAGTTCAGCCCCAGCATTTT. It specifies CASSEGVSGQVQPQHF.

This chain connects TRBV6-5 to TRBJ1-3; the D is unclear. Looked up from germline, CDR1 is MNHEY and CDR2 is SVGAGI. Trimming took 0 bases from V and 0 from J, leaving 9 bases between them. The CDR3 runs 16 residues. CDR3 loop: CASSYSILNSGNTIYF. The CDR3 DNA sequence: TGTGCCAGCAGTTACTCGATCCTGAACTCTGGAAACACCATATATTTT.

In its sample, this clonotype was seen a few times. The V and J genes are TRBV28 and TRBJ1-2; 9 bases map to TRBD1. With 2 bases clipped from V and 4 bases from J, the junction kept 2 bases outside the gene matches. The CDR3 is 14 amino acids. Germline CDR1 MDHEN, CDR2 SYDVKM. CDR3 DNA: TGTGCCAGCAGTTTAGTGGGACAGGGCTATGGCTACACCTTC. This codes for CASSLVGQGYGYTF.

The CDR3 DNA is TGTGCCAGCAGCTTCGGACAGGCAGGACAAGAGACCCAGTACTTC. Amino acid sequence: CASSFGQAGQETQYF. The chain is built from TRBV11-3 and TRBJ2-5, with 7 bases identical to TRBD1. The CDR3 spans 15 residues. The V gene end was trimmed by 3 bases and the J gene end by 2 bases; junction bases not matched to a gene: 6. CDR1 is SGHNT and CDR2 is YENEEA in the germline V gene.

Only a few counts were recorded for this clonotype. This sequence joins TRBV5-5 and TRBJ1-2, with D maybe TRBD1 (6 bases). Trimming cost V 2 bases and J 8 bases, with 28 bases left between them. Germline V CDR1 and CDR2: SGHKS, YYEKEE (reference sequence). This CDR3 region has 18 residues. CDR3 sequence (DNA): TGTGCCAGCAGCTTATCTATAGGCGGACAGCAGCCAAGCCGAGGCTACACCTTC. Translation: CASSLSIGGQQPSRGYTF. The entire variable domain, with the rest obtained from reference TRBV5-5 and TRBJ1-2, is as follows: DAGVTQSPTHLIKTRGQQVTLRCSPISGHKSVSWYQQVLGQGPQFIFQYYEKEERGRGNFPDRFSARQFPNYSSELNVNALLLGDSALYLCASSLSIGGQQPSRGYTFGSGTRLTVV.

V gene TRBV28 combines with J gene TRBJ1-5; unclear D gene. V was clipped by 7 bases and J by 6 bases, with 13 bases between them. The germline V gene encodes CDR1 MDHEN and CDR2 SYDVKM. The CDR3 totals 13 residues. CDR3 in DNA: TGTGCCAGCACCACAATTTCGGGTCAGCCCCAGCATTTT. Encoded protein: CASTTISGQPQHF.

This sequence joins TRBV7-3 and TRBJ1-1, with a tentative D call TRBD1 (6 bases). Trimming took off 0 bases at V and 4 bases at J, with 12 bases between the two ends. The CDR3 consists of 15 residues. Germline loops: CDR1 SGHTA, CDR2 FQGTGA. The CDR3 nucleotides read TGTGCCAGCAGCTTAACAAGGGGGGGCGCCACTGAAGCTTTCTTT. Protein sequence: CASSLTRGGATEAFF.

The gene calls are TRBV18 and TRBJ2-7; possibly TRBD2 for D (5 bases). Trimming took off 6 bases at V and 6 bases at J, with 15 bases between the two ends. CDR3 size: 13 residues. CDR1 and CDR2 from the germline V gene are KGHSH and LQKENI. The CDR3 nucleotides read TGTGCCAGCTCCCAACTAGTGTGGGGCGAGCAGTACTTC. Translating it yields CASSQLVWGEQYF.

The chain carries TRBV18 and TRBJ1-4; possibly TRBD1 for D (5 bases). Trimming left V 3 bases short and J 10 bases short, with 12 bases between. This CDR3 contains 13 residues. Looked up from germline, CDR1 is KGHSH and CDR2 is LQKENI. Here the CDR3 reads CASSPSDTGKLFF. CDR3 in DNA: TGTGCCAGCTCACCCTCGGACACCGGAAAACTGTTTTTT.

This chain joins TRBV12-3 or TRBV12-4 and TRBJ1-5, with a weak D call TRBD1 (5 bases). V lost 5 bases and J lost 7, with 9 bases in between. This CDR3 spans 12 amino acids. CDR3 amino acids: CASSPTGQPQHF. The CDR3 DNA reads TGTGCCAGCAGTCCAACAGGACAGCCCCAGCATTTT.

This clonotype was seen only a few times. The chain carries TRBV20-1 and TRBJ2-3; a weak D match, TRBD1 (6 bases). CDR1 and CDR2 from the germline V gene are DFQATT and SNEGSKA (reference sequence). With 4 bases removed from V and 2 bases from J, the gap between germline ends came to 16 bases. The CDR3 has 15 residues. The CDR3 loop reads CSANVQGMATDTQYF. DNA for the CDR3: TGCAGTGCTAACGTTCAGGGGATGGCCACAGATACGCAGTATTTT.

The gene calls are TRBV20-1 and TRBJ2-7; 7 bases are a match to TRBD2. The germline gives CDR1 DFQATT, CDR2 SNEGSKA (reference sequence). This CDR3 region has 17 residues. The junction had 15 bases not matched to a gene; V was cut back by 3 bases and J by 1 base. CDR3 nucleotide sequence: TGCAGTGCTAGTAATCGGCTGACTAGCCTTAAATCCTACGAGCAGTACTTC. Translated, it gives CSASNRLTSLKSYEQYF.

A few counts support this clonotype. The J gene is TRBJ2-1, the V gene TRBV15, with a weak D call TRBD2 (6 bases). Germline loops: CDR1 LNHNV, CDR2 YYDKDF (reference sequence). V lost 0 bases and J lost 1, with 7 bases in between. CDR3 length: 15 amino acids. The CDR3 nucleotides read TGTGCCACCAGCAGAGACGCGGGATCCTACAATGAGCAGTTCTTC. Translated, it gives CATSRDAGSYNEQFF.

The CDR3 here is CASRDRANTEAFF. Here the CDR3 DNA reads TGTGCCAGCAGGGACAGGGCGAACACTGAAGCTTTCTTT. The chain couples TRBV11-1 to TRBJ1-1; 8 bases are shared with TRBD1. Unmatched junction bases numbered 1, after V lost 6 bases and J lost 1 base. The CDR3 extends over 13 amino acids. CDR1 is SGHAT and CDR2 is FQDESV in the germline V gene (reference sequence).

The chain employs TRBV28 and TRBJ1-5, with D unclear. V was cut by 3 bases and J by 0 bases, with 9 bases left in between. The CDR3 is 15 residues long. Germline-derived CDR1 and CDR2 are MDHEN and SYDVKM. Written as DNA, the CDR3 is TGTGCCAGCAGTTTCACAGCTTATAGCAATCAGCCCCAGCATTTT. Translation gives CASSFTAYSNQPQHF. Full variable domain (outside the CDR3, taken from reference TRBV28 and TRBJ1-5): DVKVTQSSRYLVKRTGEKVFLECVQDMDHENMFWYRQDPGLGLRLIYFSYDVKMKEKGDIPEGYSVSREKKERFSLILESASTNQTSMYLCASSFTAYSNQPQHFGDGTRLSIL.

In its sample, this clonotype was seen a few times. The genes are TRBV5-5 and TRBJ2-5; D is uncertain. Per the germline V gene, CDR1 is SGHKS and CDR2 is YYEKEE (reference sequence). The ends were cut back, 5 bases at V and 7 bases at J, with 21 bases in the middle. This CDR3 has 15 residues. Here the CDR3 reads CASSQREQSAGTQYF. The DNA for the CDR3 is TGTGCCAGCAGTCAACGCGAACAGTCGGCAGGGACCCAGTACTTC.

This clonotype has a handful of counts. The chain uses TRBV2 and TRBJ1-5; D is ambiguous. Germline values: CDR1 SNHLY, CDR2 FYNNEI. This CDR3 contains 13 residues. Trimming took off 6 bases at V and 5 bases at J, with 11 bases between the two ends. The CDR3 reads CASSLGWDQPQHF. The CDR3 coding sequence is TGTGCCAGCAGCCTAGGGTGGGATCAGCCCCAGCATTTT. The whole variable domain, remainder taken from reference TRBV2 and TRBJ1-5, is EPEVTQTPSHQVTQMGQEVILRCVPISNHLYFYWYRQILGQKVEFLVSFYNNEISEKSEIFDDQFSVERPDGSNFTLKIRSTKLEDSAMYFCASSLGWDQPQHFGDGTRLSIL.

The chain recombines TRBV19 with TRBJ1-5; perhaps TRBD1 as D (5 bases). Germline V gene data show CDR1 as LNHDA and CDR2 as SQIVND (reference sequence). This CDR3 region has 15 residues. The V end lost 3 bases, the J end lost 3 bases, and 12 bases lay between the germline ends. CDR3 sequence (DNA): TGTGCCAGTAGTATTCTTTCAGGGACCAATCAGCCCCAGCATTTT. Protein product: CASSILSGTNQPQHF. The complete variable domain, with remaining parts taken from reference TRBV19 and TRBJ1-5, reads DGGITQSPKYLFRKEGQNVTLSCEQNLNHDAMYWYRQDPGQGLRLIYYSQIVNDFQKGDIAEGYSVSREKKESFPLTVTSAQKNPTAFYLCASSILSGTNQPQHFGDGTRLSIL.

The chain joins TRBV2 to TRBJ2-4; no clear D. The ends were cut back, 6 bases at V and 9 bases at J, with 15 bases in the middle. The CDR3 has 13 residues. CDR1 and CDR2 from the germline V gene are SNHLY and FYNNEI. Written as DNA, the CDR3 is TGTGCCAGCAGGCGGACCAGTAGGGCCATTCAGTACTTC. Translation gives CASRRTSRAIQYF.

J is TRBJ2-1 and V is TRBV28, with a possible D match to TRBD1 (5 bases). The germline gives CDR1 MDHEN, CDR2 SYDVKM. V was trimmed by 7 bases and J by 5 bases, leaving 18 bases between them. CDR3 length: 15 amino acids. Here the CDR3 reads CASTSSLGLHNEQFF. CDR3 nucleotide sequence: TGTGCCAGCACCTCCTCTTTGGGGCTTCACAATGAGCAGTTCTTC.

The rearrangement links TRBV7-9 to TRBJ2-5, with TRBD1 as a possible D gene (5 bases). CDR1 and CDR2 from the germline V gene are SEHNR and FQNEAQ (reference sequence). The CDR3 runs 13 residues. The germline V and J ends were trimmed by 7 bases and 4 bases, with 13 bases remaining between them. The DNA for the CDR3 is TGTGCCAGCACCTGGGGTAGGGGAGAGACCCAGTACTTC. Protein: CASTWGRGETQYF.

Concerning this clonotype: Its ends do not fully match the called genes, so a read error is possible. The rearrangement links TRBV7-7 to TRBJ2-5, with a possible D match to TRBD2 (5 bases). Germline CDR1 SSHAT, CDR2 FNYEAQ (reference sequence). The CDR3 spans 13 residues. The CDR3 DNA follows: TGTGCTAGCAGCCCGGAGAGGGATGAGACCCAGTACTTC. Its translation: CASSPERDETQYF.

The chain has TRBV20-1 and TRBJ2-3, with D perhaps given as TRBD1 or TRBD2 (6 bases each). The CDR3 runs to 14 residues. Germline assignment: CDR1 DFQATT and CDR2 SNEGSKA (reference sequence). V gave up 4 bases and J gave up 9 bases, with 20 bases separating them. CDR3: CSAKFQGGYATQYF. CDR3 nucleotides: TGCAGTGCTAAGTTCCAAGGGGGGTATGCAACGCAGTATTTT.

The genes are TRBV7-3 and TRBJ1-1; D perhaps matches TRBD1 (6 bases). Germline V gives CDR1 SGHTA, CDR2 FQGTGA. This CDR3 is 13 amino acids long. Trimming cost V 4 bases and J 3 bases, with 9 bases left between them. Here the CDR3 reads CASSWGADTEAFF. The CDR3 nucleotides read TGTGCCAGCAGCTGGGGGGCGGACACTGAAGCTTTCTTT.

This chain uses TRBV6-1 with TRBJ2-6; no clear D. There are 15 residues in the CDR3. CDR1 and CDR2 (germline): MNHNS, SASEGT. The ends were cut back, 6 bases at V and 0 bases at J, with 9 bases in the middle. The CDR3 is CASRTDFSGANVLTF. The CDR3 DNA is TGTGCCAGCAGAACCGACTTCTCTGGGGCCAACGTCCTGACTTTC.

This clonotype was observed a few times. The chain recombines TRBV6-2 or TRBV6-3 with TRBJ2-5; D call uncertain. Germline V gives CDR1 MNHEY, CDR2 SVGEGT. Trimming took off 8 bases at V and 1 base at J, with 17 bases between the two ends. The CDR3 runs to 15 residues. The CDR3 DNA follows: TGTGCCAGCTGCCGTGGCATCTATGGCCAAGAGACCCAGTACTTC. This translates into CASCRGIYGQETQYF.

This clonotype was observed a handful of times. V and J are TRBV20-1 and TRBJ2-5, with D perhaps being TRBD1 or TRBD2 (5 bases each). V lost 3 bases and J lost 1, with 15 bases in between. The CDR3 totals 15 residues. The germline V gene encodes CDR1 DFQATT and CDR2 SNEGSKA (reference sequence). The CDR3 coding sequence is TGCAGTGCTAGCCTGAGTTCAGGGACCCAAGAGACCCAGTACTTC. It encodes CSASLSSGTQETQYF.